Shown below are 4 T cell receptor beta chains from a single sample sequenced in a study of radiation and T cells in renal cell carcinoma (dated by TCRdb to 2018 to 2020). Receptors were amplified or captured by the immunoSEQ multiplex PCR assay. Entries here come from immuneACCESS through TCRdb and include only in-frame sequences with V and J called. Some clones fail to appear in such tables; in the studies checked, an unresolved V gene covers under half of the shortfall, and the cause of the remainder is unknown. Here the sample has 45,000 or so clones; 75% to 85% occur a single time. The ten largest clonotypes hold roughly a third of the sample. What the time point label conveys for this sample: baseline pretreatment blood. The treatment or condition label here, explained by the study, means: 15 Gy SBRT to primary tumor, nephrectomy 4 weeks later. The input for sequencing was blood, taken from a patient whose treatment included radiotherapy and nephrectomy. The receptors stem from a woman aged 70-85 years with renal cell carcinoma.

The chain employs TRBV2 and TRBJ1-2, with 7 nucleotides matching TRBD1. CDR1 is SNHLY and CDR2 is FYNNEI in the germline V gene. The CDR3 sequence is 13 residues long. V trimming: 4 bases; J trimming: 8 bases; junction bases outside the gene matches: 7. The DNA of the CDR3 is TGTGCCAGCAGTGTGTTGACAGGGTCAGGCTACACCTTC. Protein sequence: CASSVLTGSGYTF. Using reference TRBV2 and TRBJ1-2 for the parts outside the CDR3, the full variable domain is EPEVTQTPSHQVTQMGQEVILRCVPISNHLYFYWYRQILGQKVEFLVSFYNNEISEKSEIFDDQFSVERPDGSNFTLKIRSTKLEDSAMYFCASSVLTGSGYTFGSGTRLTVV.

The chain is built from TRBV5-6 and TRBJ2-5; maybe TRBD1 (7 bases). Between the trimmed V and J ends, which lost 5 bases and 4 bases, there was a span of 15 bases. Germline assignment: CDR1 SGHDT and CDR2 YYEEEE. The CDR3 is 14 residues long. CDR3 coding DNA: TGTGCCAGCAGAAGAGGAGGGGGCGGAGAGACCCAGTACTTC. Its translation is CASRRGGGGETQYF.

This clone occurred once. J is TRBJ2-5 and V is TRBV6-6; D is ambiguous. There are 14 residues in the CDR3. The germline V gene encodes CDR1 MNHNY and CDR2 SVGAGI (reference sequence). V was clipped by 4 bases and J by 0 bases, with 9 bases between them. CDR3 bases: TGTGCCAGCAGTTCAGGACGGCACCAAGAGACCCAGTACTTC. It translates to CASSSGRHQETQYF.

The table lists this clone with a count of one. This chain uses TRBV5-1 with TRBJ2-1; 11 nucleotides match TRBD2. Germline V CDR1 and CDR2: SGHRS, YFSETQ. The CDR3 loop spans 15 amino acids. The V and J ends lost 1 base and 8 bases, in that order; junction bases with no gene match: 5. The CDR3 sequence: CASSLTSGGGDEQFF. CDR3 nucleotide sequence: TGCGCCAGCAGCTTGACTAGCGGGGGTGGGGATGAGCAGTTCTTC.